These 26 T cell receptor beta chains were sequenced from one sample in a study of shared clonotypes between healthy human individuals. The method was immunoSEQ multiplex PCR; TCRdb's version includes in-frame clones alone and lacks a portion of them. The sample lists under 2,000,000 clones; over 85% were seen once. Only CD45RO-negative cells positively selected for CCR7 counted as naive CD8 cells, so terminally differentiated effector memory CD45RA+ cells were excluded. Material for sequencing was naive CD8+ T cells sorted from blood. These receptors originate from a man between 18 and 29 years old in good health.

The V call is TRBV21-1, the J call TRBJ2-7; the D call in the table, TRBD1, was not verified against the DNA. TRBV21-1 counts as a pseudogene. The CDR3 totals 14 residues. CDR3 region: CASSECLGTRGQYF. The CDR3, as DNA: TGTGCCAGCAGCGAATGTTTAGGGACCAGGGGGCAGTACTTC.

V and J are TRBV7-9 and TRBJ2-7; 8 positions match TRBD2. The germline V gene encodes CDR1 SEHNR and CDR2 FQNEAQ (reference sequence). The V and J ends lost 10 bases and 2 bases, in that order; junction bases with no gene match: 13. The CDR3 has 15 residues. CDR3 sequence reads: CATGSGEGGAYEQYF. The CDR3 coding sequence is TGTGCCACCGGTAGCGGGGAAGGTGGGGCCTACGAGCAGTACTTC.

The chain has TRBV7-9 and TRBJ2-7; the D is unclear. V was clipped by 1 base and J by 2 bases, with 15 bases between them. The CDR3 length is 16 residues. CDR1 is SEHNR and CDR2 is FQNEAQ in the germline V gene (reference sequence). The CDR3 here is CASSLGVWTETYEQYF. Written as DNA, the CDR3 is TGTGCCAGCAGCTTAGGAGTTTGGACGGAGACCTACGAGCAGTACTTC. The variable domain in full, completed from reference TRBV7-9 and TRBJ2-7, reads DTGVSQNPRHKITKRGQNVTFRCDPISEHNRLYWYRQTLGQGPEFLTYFQNEAQLEKSRLLSDRFSAERPKGSFSTLEIQRTEQGDSAMYLCASSLGVWTETYEQYFGPGTRLTVT.

The V and J genes are TRBV19 and TRBJ2-3; D unclear. CDR3 length equals 13 residues. Germline CDR1 LNHDA, CDR2 SQIVND (reference sequence). The V and J ends lost 5 bases and 6 bases respectively, with 12 bases between them. CDR3 amino acids: CASSPAIGDTQYF. For the CDR3, the DNA is TGTGCCAGTAGTCCCGCGATCGGCGATACGCAGTATTTT.

V gene TRBV6-5 combines with J gene TRBJ2-7, with D possibly being TRBD2 (6 bases). Germline V lookup: CDR1 MNHEY, CDR2 SVGAGI. This CDR3 has 14 residues. V lost 2 bases and J 3 bases, leaving 11 bases between the germline ends. CDR3 in amino acids: CASSYGGMNYEQYF. The DNA of the CDR3 is TGTGCCAGCAGTTACGGCGGGATGAACTACGAGCAGTACTTC.

V is TRBV28 and J is TRBJ2-7; the match to TRBD1 covers 9 bases. V trimming: 5 bases; J trimming: 3 bases; junction bases outside the gene matches: 14. CDR3 length: 17 residues. Germline CDR1 and CDR2: MDHEN and SYDVKM. In nucleotides, the CDR3 is TGTGCCAGCAGTCTCCCGACAGGGGGGATCCCCGGCTACGAGCAGTACTTC. Translating gives CASSLPTGGIPGYEQYF.

The chain combines TRBV10-2 with TRBJ2-7; TRBD2 matches 9 bases. V gave up 7 bases and J gave up 2 bases; unmatched junction bases: 6. CDR1 and CDR2 (germline): WSHSY, SAAADI. CDR3 length: 14 residues. CDR3 loop: CASTYSGRTYEQYF. CDR3 DNA sequence: TGCGCCAGCACCTATAGCGGGAGAACCTACGAGCAGTACTTC.

V usage is TRBV19 and J usage is TRBJ2-5; 11 positions match TRBD2. Germline-derived CDR1 and CDR2 are LNHDA and SQIVND (reference sequence). CDR3 length: 15 residues. Germline trimming cut 5 bases from V and 4 bases from J; bases unmatched to any gene: 6. This CDR3 is CASSWRLAGLETQYF. The CDR3 nucleotides read TGTGCCAGTAGTTGGAGACTAGCGGGATTAGAGACCCAGTACTTC. Based on the CDR3 plus reference TRBV19 and TRBJ2-5, the full variable domain is DGGITQSPKYLFRKEGQNVTLSCEQNLNHDAMYWYRQDPGQGLRLIYYSQIVNDFQKGDIAEGYSVSREKKESFPLTVTSAQKNPTAFYLCASSWRLAGLETQYFGPGTRLLVL.

The chain combines TRBV7-9 with TRBJ2-7; D is undetermined. V was cut by 4 bases and J by 2 bases, with 9 bases left in between. CDR3 length: 13 amino acids. Germline V gives CDR1 SEHNR, CDR2 FQNEAQ (reference sequence). The chain's CDR3 is CASSYESPYEQYF. DNA of the CDR3: TGTGCCAGCAGCTACGAATCGCCCTACGAGCAGTACTTC.

CDR3 sequence: CAWNERGPPGELFF. The CDR3 bases are TGTGCCTGGAACGAGCGGGGCCCCCCCGGGGAGCTGTTTTTT. This rearrangement joins TRBV30 to TRBJ2-2; 7 positions match TRBD2. The V segment lost 4 bases and the J segment 6 bases; nucleotides outside the gene matches: 8. CDR1 is GTSNPN and CDR2 is SVGIG in the germline V gene (reference sequence). There are 14 residues in the CDR3.

As for this clone: The sample holds other DNA sequences that translate to the same CDR3. The V gene is TRBV25-1, the J gene TRBJ2-7; 9 positions match TRBD1. The V segment lost 6 bases and the J segment 5 bases; nucleotides outside the gene matches: 2. This CDR3 comprises 12 residues. From germline, CDR1 is MGHDK and CDR2 SYGVNS. The CDR3 protein is CASRQGADEQYF. The DNA for the CDR3 is TGTGCCAGCAGACAGGGGGCCGACGAGCAGTACTTC.

V is TRBV27 and J is TRBJ2-2; D remains ambiguous. In germline, CDR1 is MNHEY, CDR2 SMNVEV (reference sequence). Trimming took off 6 bases at V and 4 bases at J, with 12 bases between the two ends. The CDR3 has 14 residues. The CDR3 region is CASRARVPTGELFF. The CDR3 nucleotides are TGTGCCAGCAGAGCCCGTGTTCCCACCGGGGAGCTGTTTTTT.

J is TRBJ1-1 and V is TRBV11-2; 9 nucleotides line up with TRBD1. The V gene end was trimmed by 10 bases and the J gene end by 5 bases; junction bases not matched to a gene: 8. CDR1 SGHAT and CDR2 FQNNGV come from the germline V gene. This CDR3 has 13 amino acids. For the CDR3, the DNA is TGTGCCATCCGAGACAGGGGGTTTACTGAAGCTTTCTTT. It is translated as CAIRDRGFTEAFF.

To note about this clone: The sample contains more than one DNA sequence encoding this CDR3. The J gene is TRBJ2-3, the V gene TRBV28; D remains ambiguous. Trimming took off 6 bases at V and 2 bases at J, with 9 bases between the two ends. From germline, CDR1 is MDHEN and CDR2 SYDVKM. This CDR3 comprises 13 residues. CDR3: CASSLPFTDTQYF. In DNA form, the CDR3 reads TGTGCCAGCAGCCTCCCGTTCACAGATACGCAGTATTTT.

V and J are TRBV7-8 and TRBJ2-2; D gene ambiguous. In germline, CDR1 is SGHVS, CDR2 FQNEAQ. The CDR3 contains 14 residues. The V and J ends lost 1 base and 7 bases respectively, with 10 bases between them. The DNA of the CDR3 is TGTGCCAGCAGCTTAGGGGTGTTAGGCGGGGAGCTGTTTTTT. It is translated as CASSLGVLGGELFF.

Notes on this clone: Other nucleotide sequences in the sample specify the same CDR3. The rearrangement links TRBV2 to TRBJ2-1, with 9 nucleotides matching TRBD2. Trimming removed 7 bases from V and 4 bases from J; junction bases left unmatched: 5. Germline V gene lookup returns CDR1 SNHLY and CDR2 FYNNEI. The length of the CDR3 is 14 residues. The DNA for the CDR3 is TGTGCCAGCATCCTAGCGGGAACGTACAATGAGCAGTTCTTC. It specifies CASILAGTYNEQFF.

As to this clone: One junction end does not reproduce the germline sequence, and a read error may be involved. This chain joins TRBV5-6 and TRBJ2-7; D is unclear. The CDR3 loop spans 14 amino acids. Looked up from germline, CDR1 is SGHDT and CDR2 is YYEEEE. The CDR3 bases are TGTGCCAGCAGCTTGGAGGGAAACCCCTACGGGCAGTACTTC. It yields the protein CASSLEGNPYGQYF.

Notes on this clone: The same CDR3 is also encoded by other DNA sequences in this sample. The chain employs TRBV9 and TRBJ1-1; D call uncertain. The ends were cut back, 0 bases at V and 3 bases at J, with 6 bases in the middle. This CDR3 comprises 13 residues. Germline-derived CDR1 and CDR2 are SGDLS and YYNGEE. This CDR3 reads CASSVDSYTEAFF. The CDR3, as DNA: TGTGCCAGCAGCGTAGACAGTTACACTGAAGCTTTCTTT.

This chain links TRBV4-1 with TRBJ1-4; unclear D gene. The CDR3 is made up of 14 amino acids. The germline CDR1 and CDR2 sequences are MGHRA and YSYEKL. V was clipped by 0 bases and J by 8 bases, with 10 bases between them. The CDR3 DNA follows: TGCGCCAGCAGCCAAGAAAGGTCAGCGGAAAAACTGTTTTTT. This sequence encodes CASSQERSAEKLFF.

The chain has TRBV30 and TRBJ2-2, with a tentative D call TRBD2 (6 bases). The germline CDR1 and CDR2 sequences are GTSNPN and SVGIG (reference sequence). CDR3 length: 17 residues. Deletions cut 4 bases from V and 1 base from J, with 19 bases between. In DNA, the CDR3 is TGTGCCTGGAAGGGCCTCGCGCGGGGAGGGAACACCGGGGAGCTGTTTTTT. Translated: CAWKGLARGGNTGELFF.

CDR3 DNA: TGTGCCAGTAGTATAGATAGGGCCACCGGCTATGGCTACACCTTC. Amino acids: CASSIDRATGYGYTF. The chain couples TRBV19 to TRBJ1-2, with D unclear. The V and J ends lost 0 bases and 4 bases respectively, with 12 bases between them. The CDR3 sequence is 15 residues long. Per the germline V gene, CDR1 is LNHDA and CDR2 is SQIVND (reference sequence).

V and J are TRBV7-9 and TRBJ1-2, with 7 positions matching TRBD1. With V trimmed by 5 bases and J by 3 bases, 3 bases remained unmatched. The CDR3 extends over 13 amino acids. Germline values: CDR1 SEHNR, CDR2 FQNEAQ (reference sequence). The DNA of the CDR3 is TGTGCCAGCAGCCAAGGGACAGACTATGGCTACACCTTC. It encodes CASSQGTDYGYTF.

Concerning this clone: Other DNA sequences of this sample code for an identical CDR3. In DNA form, the CDR3 reads TGTGCCAGCAGCGCCAGACTAGCGGGGAACTACAATGAGCAGTTCTTC. Its translation is CASSARLAGNYNEQFF. V gene TRBV9 combines with J gene TRBJ2-1; 11 bases fit TRBD2. This CDR3 has 16 amino acids. The junction had 5 bases not matched to a gene; V was cut back by 3 bases and J by 3 bases. Germline V gene lookup returns CDR1 SGDLS and CDR2 YYNGEE.

This rearrangement joins TRBV9 to TRBJ2-6, with D possibly being TRBD1 (5 bases). Deletions cut 1 base from V and 0 bases from J, with 11 bases between. The CDR3 runs 17 residues. Germline V lookup: CDR1 SGDLS, CDR2 YYNGEE. CDR3 in amino acids: CASSVPDSHSGANVLTF. CDR3 nucleotide sequence: TGTGCCAGCAGCGTACCCGACAGCCACTCTGGGGCCAACGTCCTGACTTTC. The full variable domain, rest sourced from reference TRBV9 and TRBJ2-6, is DSGVTQTPKHLITATGQRVTLRCSPRSGDLSVYWYQQSLDQGLQFLIQYYNGEERAKGNILERFSAQQFPDLHSELNLSSLELGDSALYFCASSVPDSHSGANVLTFGAGSRLTVL.

The chain links TRBV7-9 to TRBJ2-7; 13 nucleotides match TRBD2. The junction had 12 bases not matched to a gene; V was cut back by 5 bases and J by 2 bases. CDR1 is SEHNR and CDR2 is FQNEAQ in the germline V gene (reference sequence). The CDR3 consists of 18 residues. This CDR3 is CASSPPGTSGTFTYEQYF. As DNA, the CDR3 is TGTGCCAGCAGCCCTCCCGGGACTAGCGGGACCTTCACCTACGAGCAGTACTTC.

In its sample, this clone was seen once. The chain combines TRBV11-2 with TRBJ1-5; no reliable D call. CDR1 SGHAT and CDR2 FQNNGV come from the germline V gene. CDR3 length: 13 amino acids. V dropped 1 base and J dropped 7 bases, with 8 bases sitting between them. CDR3 protein: CASSLAGRQPQHF. For the CDR3, the DNA is TGTGCCAGCAGCTTAGCTGGGAGGCAGCCCCAGCATTTT.